A single sample gave rise to the 19 T cell receptor beta chains below, sequenced in a study of blood T cell repertoires in COVID-19. The table came from immunoSEQ multiplex PCR; TCRdb's copy has only in-frame clones and leaves some out. The table shows 71,000 or so clones, with 90% occurring only once. Sequencing was performed on peripheral blood. The receptors here all came from a woman aged 18-29 years with acute or convalescent COVID-19.

The chain combines TRBV2 with TRBJ2-3; TRBD1 matches 9 bases. The junction had 0 bases not matched to a gene; V was cut back by 4 bases and J by 4 bases. The CDR3 is 13 amino acids. From germline, CDR1 is SNHLY and CDR2 FYNNEI. The CDR3 DNA reads as TGTGCCAGCAGTGGACAGGGGGCAGATACGCAGTATTTT. Translated: CASSGQGADTQYF.

The rearrangement joins TRBV28 to TRBJ2-7, with 8 bases lining up with TRBD1. This CDR3 has 13 residues. With 6 bases clipped from V and 4 bases from J, the junction kept 5 bases outside the gene matches. Germline V lookup: CDR1 MDHEN, CDR2 SYDVKM. The CDR3 DNA reads TGTGCCAGCAGGCCCCGACAGGGGTACGAGCAGTACTTC. Translating gives CASRPRQGYEQYF.

V is TRBV7-9 and J is TRBJ2-5, with D perhaps TRBD1 (5 bases). V shed 3 bases and J shed 4 bases, with 6 bases lying between them. The CDR3 sequence is 12 residues long. The germline V gene has CDR1 SEHNR and CDR2 FQNEAQ (reference sequence). CDR3 DNA: TGTGCCAGCAGCTTGGGGCGAGAGACCCAGTACTTC. The encoded protein is CASSLGRETQYF.

This clone was detected once. The chain uses TRBV6-1 and TRBJ1-5, with D uncertain. V lost 1 base, J lost 5 bases, and 12 bases lay in between. Per the germline V gene, CDR1 is MNHNS and CDR2 is SASEGT. CDR3 length: 15 amino acids. The CDR3 is CASSEGWTEYQPQHF. CDR3 sequence (DNA): TGTGCCAGCAGTGAAGGGTGGACTGAATATCAGCCCCAGCATTTT.

The chain employs TRBV9 and TRBJ1-3, with TRBD1 matching 10 bases. Trimming removed 3 bases from V and 0 bases from J; junction bases left unmatched: 12. The germline V gene encodes CDR1 SGDLS and CDR2 YYNGEE. There are 19 residues in the CDR3. The CDR3 DNA reads as TGTGCCAGCAGCGCCGGGACAGGGGCTGACCTTTTCTCTGGAAACACCATATATTTT. It is translated as CASSAGTGADLFSGNTIYF.

The rearrangement joins TRBV18 to TRBJ2-4; D possibly corresponds to TRBD2 (6 bases). The ends were cut back, 2 bases at V and 5 bases at J, with 13 bases in the middle. CDR3 length equals 15 residues. Germline V gene sequence: CDR1 KGHSH, CDR2 LQKENI. CDR3 coding DNA: TGTGCCAGCTCACCATTGGCGGGGCGGGAAAACATTCAGTACTTC. It yields the protein CASSPLAGRENIQYF.

V gene TRBV5-5 combines with J gene TRBJ2-7, with no clear D. Trimming removed 4 bases from V and 0 bases from J, with 11 bases in between. This CDR3 has 14 residues. Per the germline V gene, CDR1 is SGHKS and CDR2 is YYEKEE (reference sequence). CDR3 residues: CASSPVSSSYEQYF. CDR3 DNA: TGTGCCAGCAGCCCCGTGAGTTCCTCCTACGAGCAGTACTTC.

The rearrangement joins TRBV4-1 to TRBJ2-5; D is perhaps TRBD2 (6 bases). The length of the CDR3 is 15 residues. Trimming cost V 2 bases and J 1 base, with 11 bases left between them. Germline assignment: CDR1 MGHRA and CDR2 YSYEKL. The CDR3 coding sequence is TGCGCCAGCAGCCAAACGGGACTCCCCCAAGAGACCCAGTACTTC. Translating it yields CASSQTGLPQETQYF.

The gene calls are TRBV7-2 and TRBJ2-5; weak D call: TRBD1 (5 bases). Germline CDR1 and CDR2: SGHTA and FQGNSA. Trimming took 6 bases from V and 5 from J, leaving 13 bases between them. CDR3 length: 13 amino acids. Here the CDR3 reads CASSSREWETQYF. The CDR3 DNA follows: TGTGCCAGCAGTTCCAGGGAATGGGAGACCCAGTACTTC.

This clone has more than one count but fewer than ten. One end of the junction does not line up with germline, which may come from a read error. V and J are TRBV2 and TRBJ2-4; 10 bases are a match to TRBD1. Germline CDR1 is SNHLY and CDR2 is FYNNEI. The CDR3 extends over 12 amino acids. The DNA of the CDR3 is TGTGCCAGCAGTGTTTGGGGACAGGGGAGAGACTTC. This translates into CASSVWGQGRDF.

The V and J genes are TRBV2 and TRBJ1-6; 7 positions agree with TRBD1. The CDR3 consists of 14 residues. The ends lost 7 bases at V and 7 bases at J; junction bases unmatched: 7. Germline assignment: CDR1 SNHLY and CDR2 FYNNEI. The CDR3 here is CASTIQGGNSPLHF. DNA for the CDR3: TGTGCCAGCACAATCCAGGGGGGAAATTCACCCCTCCACTTT.

The chain uses TRBV10-3 and TRBJ1-3, with 8 positions matching TRBD1. Per germline, CDR1 ENHRY and CDR2 SYGVKD. This CDR3 has 15 residues. The V segment lost 4 bases and the J segment 4 bases; nucleotides outside the gene matches: 6. DNA for the CDR3: TGTGCCATCAGTGGTCCAGGGGGCGCGGGAAACACCATATATTTT. This codes for CAISGPGGAGNTIYF.

As regards this clone: This same CDR3 is encoded by further DNA sequences in the sample. The V and J genes are TRBV30 and TRBJ2-1, with 8 bases aligning to TRBD2. Germline values: CDR1 GTSNPN, CDR2 SVGIG (reference sequence). The CDR3 runs 14 residues. J lost 0 bases, V lost 2 bases, and 0 bases had no gene match. CDR3 region: CAWSSGSSYNEQFF. CDR3 DNA sequence: TGTGCCTGGAGTAGCGGGAGCTCCTACAATGAGCAGTTCTTC.

The rearrangement joins TRBV28 to TRBJ1-2, with D maybe TRBD1 (5 bases). The germline V and J ends were trimmed by 2 bases and 4 bases, with 17 bases remaining between them. The CDR3 covers 16 residues. The germline gives CDR1 MDHEN, CDR2 SYDVKM. CDR3 coding DNA: TGTGCCAGCAGTTTAGGTGGGGCTGGGGATCGCTATGGCTACACCTTC. Translated: CASSLGGAGDRYGYTF.

This chain uses TRBV11-2 with TRBJ1-1; the match to TRBD1 covers 7 bases. There are 13 residues in the CDR3. Trimming took 5 bases from V and 3 from J; bases not matched to a gene: 3. CDR1 and CDR2 (germline): SGHAT, FQNNGV. CDR3 sequence reads: CASSKDRDTEAFF. CDR3 coding DNA: TGTGCCAGCAGCAAAGACAGGGACACTGAAGCTTTCTTT. Supplemented by reference TRBV11-2 and TRBJ1-1, the full variable domain reads EAGVAQSPRYKIIEKRQSVAFWCNPISGHATLYWYQQILGQGPKLLIQFQNNGVVDDSQLPKDRFSAERLKGVDSTLKIQPAKLEDSAVYLCASSKDRDTEAFFGQGTRLTVV.

The chain combines TRBV19 with TRBJ2-7, with a weak D call TRBD1 (6 bases). The CDR3 is 14 residues long. V gave up 3 bases and J gave up 6 bases, with 15 bases separating them. Germline-derived CDR1 and CDR2 are LNHDA and SQIVND (reference sequence). The CDR3 loop is CASSIGTHRSEQYF. Written as DNA, the CDR3 is TGTGCCAGTAGTATTGGGACACACAGGAGCGAGCAGTACTTC. Filled out from reference TRBV19 and TRBJ2-7, the complete variable domain reads DGGITQSPKYLFRKEGQNVTLSCEQNLNHDAMYWYRQDPGQGLRLIYYSQIVNDFQKGDIAEGYSVSREKKESFPLTVTSAQKNPTAFYLCASSIGTHRSEQYFGPGTRLTVT.

Comments on this clone: Other DNA sequences within the sample encode an identical CDR3. The CDR3 sequence: CAWSVGGNQPQHF. CDR3 DNA sequence: TGTGCCTGGAGTGTAGGCGGTAATCAGCCCCAGCATTTT. The J gene is TRBJ1-5, the V gene TRBV30; D is unresolved. Trimming left V 0 bases short and J 4 bases short, with 7 bases between. CDR1 is GTSNPN, CDR2 SVGIG, per germline (reference sequence). CDR3 length: 13 residues.

The chain recombines TRBV2 with TRBJ2-1; D perhaps matches TRBD2 (7 bases). The CDR3 has 11 amino acids. V was shortened by 7 bases and J by 12 bases, with 13 bases between the two germline ends. Germline values: CDR1 SNHLY, CDR2 FYNNEI. The CDR3 DNA is TGTGCCAGCACCGGGGGGCCTTGGCAGTTCTTC. Encoded protein: CASTGGPWQFF.

The chain couples TRBV2 to TRBJ1-1; 8 nucleotides align to TRBD1. CDR1 is SNHLY, CDR2 FYNNEI, per germline. This CDR3 has 13 residues. The trim removed 6 bases at V and 5 bases at J, leaving 5 bases unmatched. In DNA form, the CDR3 reads TGTGCCAGCAGCCCCAGGGGGCAGACTGAAGCTTTCTTT. It specifies CASSPRGQTEAFF.